The TCR beta chain under discussion was sequenced for a study of blood T cells in healthy people across ages. Study-wide findings and caveats: Higher diversity, along with more naive CD4+ cells, distinguished long-lived donors from aged donors.

Turning to this clonotype: Its antigen remains unidentified.

Researchers report isolating at least 7 million PBMCs per sample. Together with a sample-barcoded 5' primer, a J-beta primer mix was included in a second PCR lasting roughly 6 to 12 cycles. MiXCR, run by TCRdb on the 5' RACE reads, gives a single entry per CDR3 protein. The sample lists 1.5 million to 2 million distinct CDR3 sequences; roughly 27% were seen once. The sequence derives from a woman aged 25-40 years in good health. The sample comprised blood.

The CDR3 DNA follows: TGTGCCTCCCCCGGACAGATTGAAGCTTTCTTT. Translating gives CASPGQIEAFF. The gene calls are TRBV30 and TRBJ1-1; D might be TRBD1 (6 bases). The CDR3 length is 11 residues. Looked up from germline, CDR1 is GTSNPN and CDR2 is SVGIG (reference sequence). Deletions cut 7 bases from V and 7 bases from J, with 13 bases between.